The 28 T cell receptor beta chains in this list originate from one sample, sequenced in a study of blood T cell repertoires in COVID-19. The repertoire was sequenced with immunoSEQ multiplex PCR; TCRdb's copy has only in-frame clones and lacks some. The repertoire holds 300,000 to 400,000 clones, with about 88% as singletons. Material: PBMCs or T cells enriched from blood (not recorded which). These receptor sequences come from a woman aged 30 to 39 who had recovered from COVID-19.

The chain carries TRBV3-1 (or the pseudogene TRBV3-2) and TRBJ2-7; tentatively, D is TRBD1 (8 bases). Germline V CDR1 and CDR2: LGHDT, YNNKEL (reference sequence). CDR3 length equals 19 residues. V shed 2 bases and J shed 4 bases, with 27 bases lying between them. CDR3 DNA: TGTGCCAGCAGCCAAAAACGGGGGGTAGGACAGGGCCCCAATTACGAGCAGTACTTC. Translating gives CASSQKRGVGQGPNYEQYF.

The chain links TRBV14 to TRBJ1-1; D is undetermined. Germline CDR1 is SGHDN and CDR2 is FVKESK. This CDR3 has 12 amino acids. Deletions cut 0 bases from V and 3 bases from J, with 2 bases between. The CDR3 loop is CASSQDYTEAFF. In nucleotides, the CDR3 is TGTGCCAGCAGCCAAGACTACACTGAAGCTTTCTTT.

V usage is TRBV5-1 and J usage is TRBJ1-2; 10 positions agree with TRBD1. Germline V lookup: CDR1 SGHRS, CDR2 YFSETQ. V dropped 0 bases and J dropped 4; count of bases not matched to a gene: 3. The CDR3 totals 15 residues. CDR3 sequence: CASSLAGTGAYGYTF. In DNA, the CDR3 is TGCGCCAGCAGCTTGGCGGGGACAGGGGCCTATGGCTACACCTTC.

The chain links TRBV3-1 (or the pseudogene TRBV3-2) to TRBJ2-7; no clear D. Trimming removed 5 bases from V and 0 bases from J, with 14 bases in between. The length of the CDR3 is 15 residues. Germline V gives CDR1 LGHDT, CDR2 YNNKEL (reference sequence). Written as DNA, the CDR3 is TGTGCCAGCAGCAAATGGGCAGGCCCCTCCTACGAGCAGTACTTC. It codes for CASSKWAGPSYEQYF.

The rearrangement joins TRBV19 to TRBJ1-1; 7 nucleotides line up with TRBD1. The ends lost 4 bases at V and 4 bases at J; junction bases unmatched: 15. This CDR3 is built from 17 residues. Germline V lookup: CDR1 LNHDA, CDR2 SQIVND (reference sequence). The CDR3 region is CASSSRQGGDRRTEAFF. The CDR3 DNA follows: TGTGCCAGTAGTAGTCGACAGGGTGGGGATCGGCGCACTGAAGCTTTCTTT. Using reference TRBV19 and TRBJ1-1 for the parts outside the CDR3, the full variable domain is DGGITQSPKYLFRKEGQNVTLSCEQNLNHDAMYWYRQDPGQGLRLIYYSQIVNDFQKGDIAEGYSVSREKKESFPLTVTSAQKNPTAFYLCASSSRQGGDRRTEAFFGQGTRLTVV.

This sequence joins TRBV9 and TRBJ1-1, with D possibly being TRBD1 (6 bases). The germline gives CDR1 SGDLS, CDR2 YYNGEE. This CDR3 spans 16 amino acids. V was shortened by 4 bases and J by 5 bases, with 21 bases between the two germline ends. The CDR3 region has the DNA TGTGCCAGCAGCCCTCGAGGGGGTGGTTTTCGGACTGAAGCTTTCTTT. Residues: CASSPRGGGFRTEAFF.

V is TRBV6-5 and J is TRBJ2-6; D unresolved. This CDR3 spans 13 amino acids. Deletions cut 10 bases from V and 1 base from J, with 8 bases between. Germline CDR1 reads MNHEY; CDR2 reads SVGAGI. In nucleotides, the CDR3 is TGTGCCACCAGACAATCTGGGGCCAACGTCCTGACTTTC. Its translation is CATRQSGANVLTF.

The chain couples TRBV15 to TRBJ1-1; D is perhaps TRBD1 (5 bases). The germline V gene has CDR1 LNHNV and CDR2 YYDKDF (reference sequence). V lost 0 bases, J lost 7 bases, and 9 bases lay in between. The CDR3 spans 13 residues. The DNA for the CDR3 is TGTGCCACCAGCAGAGATTTGGGGCTTGAAGCTTTCTTT. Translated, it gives CATSRDLGLEAFF.

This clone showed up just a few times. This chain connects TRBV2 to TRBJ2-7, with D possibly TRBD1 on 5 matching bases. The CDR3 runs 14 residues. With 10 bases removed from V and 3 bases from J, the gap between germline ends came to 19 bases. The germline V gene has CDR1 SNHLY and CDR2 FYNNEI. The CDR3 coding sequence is TGTGCCACTTCCCGAGACTCAGGGCGCTACGAGCAGTACTTC. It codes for CATSRDSGRYEQYF. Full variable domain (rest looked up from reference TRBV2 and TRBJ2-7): EPEVTQTPSHQVTQMGQEVILRCVPISNHLYFYWYRQILGQKVEFLVSFYNNEISEKSEIFDDQFSVERPDGSNFTLKIRSTKLEDSAMYFCATSRDSGRYEQYFGPGTRLTVT.

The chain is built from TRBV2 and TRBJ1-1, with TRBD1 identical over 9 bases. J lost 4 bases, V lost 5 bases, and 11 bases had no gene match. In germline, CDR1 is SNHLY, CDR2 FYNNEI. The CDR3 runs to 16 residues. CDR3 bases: TGTGCCAGCAGTACAAAGGACAGGGGAGGGGGCACTGAAGCTTTCTTT. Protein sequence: CASSTKDRGGGTEAFF.

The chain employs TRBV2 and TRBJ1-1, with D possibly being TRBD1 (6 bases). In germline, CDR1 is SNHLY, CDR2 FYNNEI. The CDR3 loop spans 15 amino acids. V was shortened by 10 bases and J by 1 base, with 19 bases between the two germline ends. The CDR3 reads CATSKDQGRNTEAFF. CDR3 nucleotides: TGTGCCACCTCGAAGGACCAGGGGAGGAACACTGAAGCTTTCTTT.

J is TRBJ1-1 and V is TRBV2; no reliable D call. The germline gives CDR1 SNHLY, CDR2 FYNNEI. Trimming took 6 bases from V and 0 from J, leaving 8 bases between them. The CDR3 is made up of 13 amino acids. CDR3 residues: CASRLLLNTEAFF. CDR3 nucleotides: TGTGCCAGCAGACTCCTCCTGAACACTGAAGCTTTCTTT.

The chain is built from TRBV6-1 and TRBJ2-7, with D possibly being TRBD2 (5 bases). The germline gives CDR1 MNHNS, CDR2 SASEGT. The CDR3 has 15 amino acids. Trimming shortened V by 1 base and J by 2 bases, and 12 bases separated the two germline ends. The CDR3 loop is CASSEVGDSTYEQYF. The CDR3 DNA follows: TGTGCCAGCAGTGAAGTGGGAGACTCCACCTACGAGCAGTACTTC.

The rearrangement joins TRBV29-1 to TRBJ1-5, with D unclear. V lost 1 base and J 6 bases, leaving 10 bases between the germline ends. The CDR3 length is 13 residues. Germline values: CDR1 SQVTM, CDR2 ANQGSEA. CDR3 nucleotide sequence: TGCAGCGTTGAAGGGCAAGAGGGTCAGCCCCAGCATTTT. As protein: CSVEGQEGQPQHF. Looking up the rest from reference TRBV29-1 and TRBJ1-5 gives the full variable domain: SAVISQKPSRDICQRGTSLTIQCQVDSQVTMMFWYRQQPGQSLTLIATANQGSEATYESGFVIDKFPISRPNLTFSTLTVSNMSPEDSSIYLCSVEGQEGQPQHFGDGTRLSIL.

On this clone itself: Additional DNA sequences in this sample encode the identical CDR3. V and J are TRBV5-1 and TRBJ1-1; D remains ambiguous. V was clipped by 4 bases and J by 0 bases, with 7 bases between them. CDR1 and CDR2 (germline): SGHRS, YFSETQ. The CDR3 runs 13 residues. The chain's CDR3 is CASSGGMNTEAFF. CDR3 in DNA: TGCGCCAGCAGCGGTGGCATGAACACTGAAGCTTTCTTT.

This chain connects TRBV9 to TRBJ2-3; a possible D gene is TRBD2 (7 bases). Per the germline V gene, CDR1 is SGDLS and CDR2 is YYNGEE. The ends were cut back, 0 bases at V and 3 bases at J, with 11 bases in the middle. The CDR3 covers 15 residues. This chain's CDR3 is CASSVEGGPTDTQYF. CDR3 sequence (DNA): TGTGCCAGCAGCGTAGAGGGGGGGCCGACAGATACGCAGTATTTT. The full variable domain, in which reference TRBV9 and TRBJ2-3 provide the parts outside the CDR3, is DSGVTQTPKHLITATGQRVTLRCSPRSGDLSVYWYQQSLDQGLQFLIQYYNGEERAKGNILERFSAQQFPDLHSELNLSSLELGDSALYFCASSVEGGPTDTQYFGPGTRLTVL.

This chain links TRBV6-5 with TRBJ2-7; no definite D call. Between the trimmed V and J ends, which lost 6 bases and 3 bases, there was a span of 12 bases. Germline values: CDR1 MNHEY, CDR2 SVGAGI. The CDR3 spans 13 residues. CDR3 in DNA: TGTGCCAGCAGCCCCCAGGCGAGCTACGAGCAGTACTTC. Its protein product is CASSPQASYEQYF.

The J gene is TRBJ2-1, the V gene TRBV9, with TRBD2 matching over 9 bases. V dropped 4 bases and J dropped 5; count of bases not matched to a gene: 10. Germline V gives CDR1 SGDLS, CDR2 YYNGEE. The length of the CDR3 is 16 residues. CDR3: CASSPYSGGGNNEQFF. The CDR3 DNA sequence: TGTGCCAGCAGCCCCTATAGCGGGGGAGGAAACAATGAGCAGTTCTTC. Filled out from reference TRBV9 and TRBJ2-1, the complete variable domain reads DSGVTQTPKHLITATGQRVTLRCSPRSGDLSVYWYQQSLDQGLQFLIQYYNGEERAKGNILERFSAQQFPDLHSELNLSSLELGDSALYFCASSPYSGGGNNEQFFGPGTRLTVL.

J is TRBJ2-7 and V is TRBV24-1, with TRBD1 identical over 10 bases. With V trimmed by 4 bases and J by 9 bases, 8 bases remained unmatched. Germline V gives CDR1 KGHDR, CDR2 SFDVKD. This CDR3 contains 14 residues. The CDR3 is CATSDPGTGEGQYF. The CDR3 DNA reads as TGTGCCACCAGTGACCCCGGGACAGGGGAAGGGCAGTACTTC.

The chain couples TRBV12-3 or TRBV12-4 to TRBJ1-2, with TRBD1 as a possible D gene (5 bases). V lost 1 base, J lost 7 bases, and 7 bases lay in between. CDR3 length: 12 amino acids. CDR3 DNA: TGTGCCAGCAGTTTAGAGGGGCTTGGCTACACCTTC. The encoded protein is CASSLEGLGYTF.

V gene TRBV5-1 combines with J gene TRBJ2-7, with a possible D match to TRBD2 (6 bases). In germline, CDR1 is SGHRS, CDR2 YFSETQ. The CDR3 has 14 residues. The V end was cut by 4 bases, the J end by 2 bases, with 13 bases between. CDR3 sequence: CASSPRDSAYEQYF. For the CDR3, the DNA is TGCGCCAGCAGCCCCCGGGACTCCGCCTACGAGCAGTACTTC.

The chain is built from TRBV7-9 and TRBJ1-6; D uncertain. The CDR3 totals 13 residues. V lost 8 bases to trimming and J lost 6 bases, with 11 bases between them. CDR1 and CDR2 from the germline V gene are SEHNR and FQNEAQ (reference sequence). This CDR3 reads CASLGIVNSPLHF. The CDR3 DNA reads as TGTGCCAGCCTGGGCATCGTTAATTCACCCCTCCACTTT.

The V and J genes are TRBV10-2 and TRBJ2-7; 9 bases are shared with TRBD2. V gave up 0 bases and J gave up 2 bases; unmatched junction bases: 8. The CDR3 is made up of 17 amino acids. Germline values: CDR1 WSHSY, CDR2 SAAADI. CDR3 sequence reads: CASSESAGGTSTYEQYF. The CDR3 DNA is TGCGCCAGCAGTGAGTCGGCGGGGGGGACCTCAACCTACGAGCAGTACTTC.

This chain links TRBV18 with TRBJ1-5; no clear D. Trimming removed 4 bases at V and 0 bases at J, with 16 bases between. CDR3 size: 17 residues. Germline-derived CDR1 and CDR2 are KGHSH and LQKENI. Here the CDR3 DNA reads TGTGCCAGCTCACTCCAGGCCAGCCAGAATAGCAATCAGCCCCAGCATTTT. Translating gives CASSLQASQNSNQPQHF.

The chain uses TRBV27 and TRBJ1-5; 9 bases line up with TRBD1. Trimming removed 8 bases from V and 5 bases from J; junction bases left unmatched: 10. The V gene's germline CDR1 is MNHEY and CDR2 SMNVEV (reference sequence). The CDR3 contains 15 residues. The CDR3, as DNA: TGTGCCAGCCGACGAGGGACAGGGATTGATCAGCCCCAGCATTTT. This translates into CASRRGTGIDQPQHF.

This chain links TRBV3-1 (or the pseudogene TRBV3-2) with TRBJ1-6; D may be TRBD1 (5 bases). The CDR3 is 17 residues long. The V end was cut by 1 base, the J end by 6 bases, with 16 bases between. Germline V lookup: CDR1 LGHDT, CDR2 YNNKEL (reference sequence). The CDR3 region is CASSQGGGVPTNSPLHF. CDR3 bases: TGTGCCAGCAGCCAAGGCGGAGGGGTCCCCACTAATTCACCCCTCCACTTT.

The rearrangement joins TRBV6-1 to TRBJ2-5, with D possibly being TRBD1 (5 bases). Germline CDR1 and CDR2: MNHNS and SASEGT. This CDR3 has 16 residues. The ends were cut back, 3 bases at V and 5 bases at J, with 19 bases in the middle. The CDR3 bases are TGTGCCAGCAGTGAGGAGTGGGGCAGGGAAGCTGAGACCCAGTACTTC. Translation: CASSEEWGREAETQYF.

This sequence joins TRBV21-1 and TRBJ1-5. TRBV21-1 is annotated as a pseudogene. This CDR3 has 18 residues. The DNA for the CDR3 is TGTGCCAGCAGCAAATCCTGCGGGACTCCGAATAGCAATCAGCCCCAGCATTTT. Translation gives CASSKSCGTPNSNQPQHF.